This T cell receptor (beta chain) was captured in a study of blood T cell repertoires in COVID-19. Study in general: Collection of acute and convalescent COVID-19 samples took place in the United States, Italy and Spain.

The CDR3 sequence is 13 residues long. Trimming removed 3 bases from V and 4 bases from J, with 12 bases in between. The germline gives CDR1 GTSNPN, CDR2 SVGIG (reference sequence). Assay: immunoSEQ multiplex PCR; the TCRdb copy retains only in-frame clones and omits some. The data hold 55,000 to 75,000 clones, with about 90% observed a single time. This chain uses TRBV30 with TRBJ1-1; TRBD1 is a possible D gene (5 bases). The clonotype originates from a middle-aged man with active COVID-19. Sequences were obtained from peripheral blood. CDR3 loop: CAWRRQFTTEAFF. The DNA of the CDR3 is TGTGCCTGGAGGCGACAGTTCACCACTGAAGCTTTCTTT. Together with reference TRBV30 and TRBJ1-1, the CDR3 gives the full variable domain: SQTIHQWPATLVQPVGSPLSLECTVEGTSNPNLYWYRQAAGRGLQLLFYSVGIGQISSEVPQNLSASRPQDRQFILSSKKLLLSDSGFYLCAWRRQFTTEAFFGQGTRLTVV.